The 14 T cell receptor beta chains below come from one sample, sequenced in a study of blood T cell repertoires in COVID-19. Repertoires were generated with immunoSEQ multiplex PCR, while TCRdb's copy carries only in-frame clones and drops some. This table holds approximately 100,000 clones, around 75% found once. Input material: peripheral blood. Every receptor here comes from a man between 65 and 85 years old with acute or convalescent COVID-19.

This clone turned up a few times. The chain carries TRBV6-5 and TRBJ1-5; TRBD1 might be the D (6 bases). The CDR3 is 13 amino acids. CDR1 and CDR2 from the germline V gene are MNHEY and SVGAGI. V lost 6 bases and J 11 bases, leaving 17 bases between the germline ends. The CDR3 nucleotides read TGTGCCAGCAGACCCGACAGGTTGACAGCCCAGCATTTT. The encoded protein is CASRPDRLTAQHF.

The chain's CDR3 is CASKSGGLVEKLFF. CDR3 bases: TGTGCCAGCAAGTCTGGGGGGTTGGTTGAAAAACTGTTTTTT. The rearrangement uses TRBV7-2 and TRBJ1-4; possibly TRBD1 for D (5 bases). The CDR3 sequence is 14 residues long. V gave up 7 bases and J gave up 7 bases, with 16 bases separating them. CDR1 is SGHTA and CDR2 is FQGNSA in the germline V gene. Full variable domain (outside the CDR3, taken from reference TRBV7-2 and TRBJ1-4): GAGVSQSPSNKVTEKGKDVELRCDPISGHTALYWYRQSLGQGLEFLIYFQGNSAPDKSGLPSDRFSAERTGGSVSTLTIQRTQQEDSAVYLCASKSGGLVEKLFFGSGTQLSVL.

The chain couples TRBV15 to TRBJ2-7; possibly TRBD1 for D (5 bases). Germline V gene sequence: CDR1 LNHNV, CDR2 YYDKDF (reference sequence). Trimming pared 4 bases from V and 5 bases from J, leaving 15 bases between. CDR3 size: 14 residues. This CDR3 is CATSNAQGRNEQYF. The CDR3, as DNA: TGTGCCACCAGCAATGCCCAGGGCAGAAACGAGCAGTACTTC.

The rearrangement uses TRBV4-1 and TRBJ2-2, with 7 bases identical to TRBD2. V trimming: 3 bases; J trimming: 6 bases; junction bases outside the gene matches: 4. Germline CDR1 is MGHRA and CDR2 is YSYEKL. This CDR3 spans 14 amino acids. As DNA, the CDR3 is TGCGCCAGCAGCCAGTGGGCGGGGGCCGGGGAGCTGTTTTTT. This sequence encodes CASSQWAGAGELFF.

About this clone: A junction boundary mismatches the germline segment, possibly from a read error. This chain joins TRBV7-7 and TRBJ2-5; TRBD1 matches 8 bases. Germline CDR1 and CDR2: SSHAT and FNYEAQ (reference sequence). This CDR3 contains 16 residues. CDR3 loop: CASSFTSTGAGETQYF. CDR3 DNA sequence: TGTGCTAGCAGCTTTACCTCGACAGGGGCGGGGGAGACCCAGTACTTC.

The gene calls are TRBV5-6 and TRBJ1-1; D not resolved. V was cut by 1 base and J by 1 base, with 5 bases left in between. The germline CDR1 and CDR2 sequences are SGHDT and YYEEEE. The CDR3 spans 13 residues. This CDR3 is CASSLIANTEAFF. The CDR3 region has the DNA TGTGCCAGCAGCTTGATAGCGAACACTGAAGCTTTCTTT.

V usage is TRBV20-1 and J usage is TRBJ2-7; D not certain. The CDR3 runs 11 residues. V lost 0 bases to trimming and J lost 5 bases, with 5 bases between them. Germline V gene lookup returns CDR1 DFQATT and CDR2 SNEGSKA (reference sequence). DNA for the CDR3: TGCAGTGCTAGAGATTTAGACGAGCAGTACTTC. Amino acids: CSARDLDEQYF.

The rearrangement links TRBV18 to TRBJ2-5, with 10 bases identical to TRBD1. CDR3 length: 13 residues. V gave up 8 bases and J gave up 7 bases; unmatched junction bases: 7. Germline values: CDR1 KGHSH, CDR2 LQKENI. The CDR3 nucleotides read TGTGCCAGCCGGACAGGGGGTCGGGGGACCCAGTACTTC. Translation: CASRTGGRGTQYF. The full variable domain, with the rest looked up from reference TRBV18 and TRBJ2-5, is NAGVMQNPRHLVRRRGQEARLRCSPMKGHSHVYWYRQLPEEGLKFMVYLQKENIIDESGMPKERFSAEFPKEGPSILRIQQVVRGDSAAYFCASRTGGRGTQYFGPGTRLLVL.

The chain combines TRBV29-1 with TRBJ2-5, with D possibly TRBD2 on 5 matching bases. The V gene lost 5 bases and the J gene lost 4 bases, with 11 bases spanning the gap. Germline V lookup: CDR1 SQVTM, CDR2 ANQGSEA. The CDR3 runs to 12 residues. In DNA form, the CDR3 reads TGCAGCGTTAAGGTCGAGGGAGAGACCCAGTACTTC. Encoded protein: CSVKVEGETQYF.

The rearrangement links TRBV3-1 (or the pseudogene TRBV3-2) to TRBJ2-1, with 11 bases lining up with TRBD2. CDR1 is LGHDT and CDR2 is YNNKEL in the germline V gene (reference sequence). V trimming: 5 bases; J trimming: 2 bases; junction bases outside the gene matches: 2. This CDR3 is built from 15 residues. CDR3: CASSKLAGAYNEQFF. The CDR3 bases are TGTGCCAGCAGCAAACTAGCGGGAGCCTACAATGAGCAGTTCTTC.

This clone was observed a few times. V gene TRBV6-5 combines with J gene TRBJ2-7; weak D call: TRBD2 (6 bases). V lost 4 bases and J 0 bases, leaving 10 bases between the germline ends. The CDR3 consists of 14 residues. The germline gives CDR1 MNHEY, CDR2 SVGAGI. The CDR3 DNA sequence: TGTGCCAGCAGTTCTTTCGGGAGCTCCTACGAGCAGTACTTC. Its translation: CASSSFGSSYEQYF.

The rearrangement uses TRBV2 and TRBJ2-2, with TRBD2 as a possible D gene (5 bases). This CDR3 is 13 amino acids long. CDR1 is SNHLY, CDR2 FYNNEI, per germline. Trimming removed 6 bases from V and 3 bases from J, with 8 bases in between. CDR3 nucleotides: TGTGCCAGCAGCGGGGTCGACACCGGGGAGCTGTTTTTT. Translating gives CASSGVDTGELFF.

V and J are TRBV7-6 and TRBJ2-7, with 7 bases aligning to TRBD2. The CDR3 is 15 amino acids. Germline-derived CDR1 and CDR2 are SGHVS and FNYEAQ. V lost 1 base to trimming and J lost 6 bases; unmatched junction nucleotides: 9. Here the CDR3 DNA reads TGTGCCAGCAGCTTAGGTGGCGGGAGTTCGTCCGAGCAGTACTTC. Translation gives CASSLGGGSSSEQYF. Filled out from reference TRBV7-6 and TRBJ2-7, the complete variable domain reads GAGVSQSPRYKVTKRGQDVALRCDPISGHVSLYWYRQALGQGPEFLTYFNYEAQQDKSGLPNDRFSAERPEGSISTLTIQRTEQRDSAMYRCASSLGGGSSSEQYFGPGTRLTVT.

The chain couples TRBV7-2 to TRBJ2-7, with TRBD1 matching 7 bases. The ends lost 5 bases at V and 2 bases at J; junction bases unmatched: 9. This CDR3 has 15 residues. Germline V gives CDR1 SGHTA, CDR2 FQGNSA. This CDR3 reads CASSSRRQGPYEQYF. CDR3 DNA: TGTGCCAGCAGCAGCCGCCGACAGGGCCCCTACGAGCAGTACTTC. Drawing the rest from reference TRBV7-2 and TRBJ2-7, the complete variable domain is GAGVSQSPSNKVTEKGKDVELRCDPISGHTALYWYRQSLGQGLEFLIYFQGNSAPDKSGLPSDRFSAERTGGSVSTLTIQRTQQEDSAVYLCASSSRRQGPYEQYFGPGTRLTVT.